This entry is about one T cell receptor (beta chain). Its antigen is undetermined. From germline, CDR1 is SGHTA and CDR2 FQGNSA. V gave up 5 bases and J gave up 5 bases, with 13 bases separating them. The CDR3 totals 14 residues. These data belong to a study of T cell responses to AZD1222 COVID-19 vaccine. Study-wide points: After the peak T cell response, and only then, were repertoires sampled.

The protocol was immunoSEQ multiplex PCR, while the TCRdb copy is restricted to in-frame clones and leaves out a portion. The profile covers 80,000 or so clones, with about nine tenths appearing a single time and roughly 4.3% taken by the ten largest. This sequence originates from an adult in good health. This chain uses TRBV7-2 with TRBJ1-5; D unresolved. The specimen comprised peripheral blood, sampled on day 0 of MenACWY control vaccination. The CDR3 bases are TGTGCCAGCAGCCCTTACGGACCCGATCAGCCCCAGCATTTT. Residues: CASSPYGPDQPQHF.